The entry that follows covers one T cell receptor beta chain sequence. The antigen it recognizes is unknown. No clone much larger than this one lies a single base away; base qualities are absent. The sample is drawn from a study of blood T cell repertoires in COVID-19 (dated by TCRdb to the early 2020s). The study in broad terms: Collaborator samples came from the United States, Italy and Spain and covered acute and convalescent phases of COVID-19. The material from the prospective study consisted of cDNA or gDNA derived from T cells, B-cell-depleted T cells, or PBMCs. Subjects who had been exposed to COVID-19, were actively infected with it, or had recovered from it provided the deeply sampled blood TCRbeta repertoires that made up the dataset. The repertoires were released in a freely available public database meant as a resource for research on the immune response to SARS-CoV-2. The samples were drawn from two sources: the first 160 participants of the ongoing ImmuneRACE study, and 950 to 1,500 subjects contributed by 6 global collaborators. Sample metadata almost always included a de-identified subject ID, COVID-19 status, age in years and sex. Where available, HLA class I and class II types were taken from metadata supplied by the sample provider and were not determined by assay-based typing. Broad study findings and their caveats: The quantity of clinical and demographic metadata differed by source and by participant and was supplied without curation.

The junction carries 13 bases between V and J, which are trimmed by 8 bases and 2 bases respectively. According to the germline V gene (reference sequence), CDR1 reads MNHEY and CDR2 reads SMNVEV. The cysteine opens and the phenylalanine closes a CDR3 of 14 amino acids. The read is trimmed to its CDR3 DNA, 42 bases read in frame from base 1. Collaborating institutions collected whole blood in K2EDTA tubes following their own protocols. Collaborator samples were shipped for TCRbeta analysis as frozen whole blood, isolated PBMCs, or DNA extracted from either sample type. The immunoSEQ Assay, a bias-controlled multiplex PCR, was used to amplify TCRbeta CDR3 regions from genomic DNA. Per the authors' processing: Within the assay, amplification of reference gene primers was used to estimate how many nucleated cells each sample contained. Sequence reads were collapsed and filtered to measure the absolute abundance of every unique TCRbeta CDR3 rearrangement. Productive Simpson clonality was computed per sample as the square root of Simpson's diversity index over productive rearrangements. Here the immuneACCESS table is served through TCRdb, limited to in-frame sequences with V and J called. Missing clones are a known gap in these copies; in checked studies unresolved V genes cover under half, and the rest lacks a known reason. For V, J and clone size, that table is used; D and trimming come from the DNA. Recorded for this sample are almost 30,000 clones; approximately 71% of them occurred a single time. The top ten constitute approximately 16% of the sample.

Rearrangement joined TRBV27 to TRBJ2-1; TRBD2 is a possible D gene, resting on 6 matching bases. The sequence was collected from a human donor in a cohort sampled during active COVID-19. Material for sequencing was peripheral blood. The DNA sequence is TGTGCCAGCTCAGTGGGGGGACCCTACAATGAGCAGTTCTTC. Translated, it reads CASSVGGPYNEQFF.